Listed here are 2 T cell receptor beta chains from one sample, sequenced in a study of cytomegalovirus exposure and HLA in healthy donors. The PCR was carried out with 60 Vbeta primers and 13 Jbeta primers. Some clones are missing from TCRdb's copy, which holds only in-frame ones; the method was immunoSEQ multiplex PCR. The top ten hold approximately 2.1% of the sample, which has about 200,000 clones, over 75% seen once. What was sequenced was PBMCs. All receptors derive from a woman aged 50 to 60 in good health and CMV-seronegative.

The count of this clone is one. The chain has TRBV5-8 and TRBJ2-3; D not resolved. The CDR3 sequence is 13 residues long. Trimming cost V 5 bases and J 1 base, with 8 bases left between them. CDR1 is SGHTS and CDR2 is YDEGEE in the germline V gene. Here the CDR3 DNA reads TGTGCCAGCAGTAGAGGTGGCACAGATACGCAGTATTTT. Its protein is CASSRGGTDTQYF.

The chain employs TRBV6-1 and TRBJ1-5, with D maybe TRBD1 (5 bases). The germline V gene has CDR1 MNHNS and CDR2 SASEGT. The V and J ends lost 11 bases and 2 bases respectively, with 16 bases between them. The CDR3 contains 14 residues. CDR3 coding DNA: TGTGCCTCCCGGGGGGTGATTGGCAATCAGCCCCAGCATTTT. As protein: CASRGVIGNQPQHF.